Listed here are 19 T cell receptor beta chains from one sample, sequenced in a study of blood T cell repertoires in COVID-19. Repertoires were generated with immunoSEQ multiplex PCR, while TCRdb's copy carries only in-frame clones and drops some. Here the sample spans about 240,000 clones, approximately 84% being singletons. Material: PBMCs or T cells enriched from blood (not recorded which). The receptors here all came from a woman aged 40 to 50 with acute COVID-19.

In DNA, the CDR3 is TGTGCCAGCAGCTTCGGACTAGCGAGCACAGATACGCAGTATTTT. Translation gives CASSFGLASTDTQYF. V and J are TRBV5-4 and TRBJ2-3; 9 bases are shared with TRBD2. The J segment lost 0 bases and the V segment lost 2 bases, leaving 1 base of the junction unmatched. The germline gives CDR1 SGHNT, CDR2 YYREEE (reference sequence). CDR3 size: 15 residues.

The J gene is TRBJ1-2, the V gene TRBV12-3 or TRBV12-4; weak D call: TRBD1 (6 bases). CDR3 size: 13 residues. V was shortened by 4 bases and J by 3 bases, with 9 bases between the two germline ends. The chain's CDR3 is CASSSHRDYGYTF. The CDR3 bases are TGTGCCAGCAGTTCCCACAGGGACTATGGCTACACCTTC.

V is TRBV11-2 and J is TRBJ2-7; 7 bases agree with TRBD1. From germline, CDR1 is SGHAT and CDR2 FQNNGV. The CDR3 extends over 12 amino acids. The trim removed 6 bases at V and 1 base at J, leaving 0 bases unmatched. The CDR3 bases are TGTGCCAGCAGGGGACAGTCCTACGAGCAGTACTTC. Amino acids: CASRGQSYEQYF.

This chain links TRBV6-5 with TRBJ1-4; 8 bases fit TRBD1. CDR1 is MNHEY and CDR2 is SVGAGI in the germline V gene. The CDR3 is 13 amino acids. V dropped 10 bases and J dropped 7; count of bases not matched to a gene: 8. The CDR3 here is CAMRTGNGEKLFF. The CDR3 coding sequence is TGTGCCATGCGGACAGGGAACGGTGAAAAACTGTTTTTT.

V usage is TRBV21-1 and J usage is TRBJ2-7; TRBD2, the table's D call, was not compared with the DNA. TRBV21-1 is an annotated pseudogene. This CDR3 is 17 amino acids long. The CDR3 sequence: CASSKAQGLIRGNEQYF. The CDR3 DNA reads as TGTGCCAGCAGCAAAGCTCAGGGACTTATTCGAGGCAACGAGCAGTACTTC.

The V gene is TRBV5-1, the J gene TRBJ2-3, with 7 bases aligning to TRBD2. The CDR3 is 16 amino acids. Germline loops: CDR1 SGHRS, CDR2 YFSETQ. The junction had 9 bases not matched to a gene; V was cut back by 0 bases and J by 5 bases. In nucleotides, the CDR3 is TGCGCCAGCAGCTTGGCCGTCGCGGGAGAGGGAGATACGCAGTATTTT. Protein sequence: CASSLAVAGEGDTQYF.

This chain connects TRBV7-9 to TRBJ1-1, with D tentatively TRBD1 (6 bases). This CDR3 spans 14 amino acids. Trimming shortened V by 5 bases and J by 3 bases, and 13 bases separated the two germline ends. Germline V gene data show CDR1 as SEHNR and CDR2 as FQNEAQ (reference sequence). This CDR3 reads CASSAQGRDTEAFF. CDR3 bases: TGTGCCAGCAGCGCGCAGGGGAGGGACACTGAAGCTTTCTTT. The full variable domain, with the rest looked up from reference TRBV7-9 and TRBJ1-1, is DTGVSQNPRHKITKRGQNVTFRCDPISEHNRLYWYRQTLGQGPEFLTYFQNEAQLEKSRLLSDRFSAERPKGSFSTLEIQRTEQGDSAMYLCASSAQGRDTEAFFGQGTRLTVV.

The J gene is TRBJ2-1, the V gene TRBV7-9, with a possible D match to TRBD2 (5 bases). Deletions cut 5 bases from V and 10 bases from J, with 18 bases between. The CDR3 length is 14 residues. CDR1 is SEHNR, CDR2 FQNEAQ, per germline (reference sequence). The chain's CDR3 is CASSPEGLFEEQFF. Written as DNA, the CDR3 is TGTGCCAGCAGCCCAGAAGGACTCTTCGAGGAGCAGTTCTTC.

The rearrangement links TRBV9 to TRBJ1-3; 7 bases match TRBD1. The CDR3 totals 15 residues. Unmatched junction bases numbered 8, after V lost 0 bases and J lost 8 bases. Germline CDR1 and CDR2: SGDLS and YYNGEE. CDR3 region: CASSVGGQVTDTIYF. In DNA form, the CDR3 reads TGTGCCAGCAGCGTAGGAGGACAGGTGACCGACACCATATATTTT.

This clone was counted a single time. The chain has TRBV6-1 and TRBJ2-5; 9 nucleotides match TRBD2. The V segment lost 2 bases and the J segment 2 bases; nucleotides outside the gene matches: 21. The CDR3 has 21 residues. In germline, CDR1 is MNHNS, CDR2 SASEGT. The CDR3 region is CASSETSLRGRAFGGQETQYF. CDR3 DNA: TGTGCCAGCAGTGAAACATCTCTACGCGGGAGGGCCTTTGGGGGACAAGAGACCCAGTACTTC.

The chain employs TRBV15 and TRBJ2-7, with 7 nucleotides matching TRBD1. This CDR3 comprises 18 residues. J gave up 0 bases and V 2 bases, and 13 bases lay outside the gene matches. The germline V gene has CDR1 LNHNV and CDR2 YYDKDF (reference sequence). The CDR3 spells CATSRQLSTGVGSYEQYF. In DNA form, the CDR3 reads TGTGCCACCAGCAGACAACTTTCCACAGGGGTAGGCTCCTACGAGCAGTACTTC.

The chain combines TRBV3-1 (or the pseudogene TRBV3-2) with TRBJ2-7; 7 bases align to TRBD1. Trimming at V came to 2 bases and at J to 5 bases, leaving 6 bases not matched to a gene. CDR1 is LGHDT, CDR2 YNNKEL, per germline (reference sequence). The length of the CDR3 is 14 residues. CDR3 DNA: TGTGCCAGCAGCCAAAACCCCCAGGGGGACGAGCAGTACTTC. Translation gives CASSQNPQGDEQYF.

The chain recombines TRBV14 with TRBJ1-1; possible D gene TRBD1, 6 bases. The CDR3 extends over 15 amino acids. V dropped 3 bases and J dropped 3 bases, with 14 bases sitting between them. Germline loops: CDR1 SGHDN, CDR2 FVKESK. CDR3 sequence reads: CASSHHSGADTEAFF. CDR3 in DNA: TGTGCCAGCAGCCATCATTCAGGGGCTGACACTGAAGCTTTCTTT.

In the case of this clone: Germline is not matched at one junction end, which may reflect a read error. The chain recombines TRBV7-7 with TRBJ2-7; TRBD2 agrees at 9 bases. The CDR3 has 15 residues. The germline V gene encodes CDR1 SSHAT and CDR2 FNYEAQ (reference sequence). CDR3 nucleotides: TGTGCTAGCAGCTTAGGACCTAGCGGGACCTACGAGCAGTACTTC. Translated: CASSLGPSGTYEQYF. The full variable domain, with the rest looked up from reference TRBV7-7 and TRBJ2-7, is GAGVSQSPRYKVTKRGQDVTLRCDPISSHATLYWYQQALGQGPEFLTYFNYEAQPDKSGLPSDRFSAERPEGSISTLTIQRTEQRDSAMYRCASSLGPSGTYEQYFGPGTRLTVT.

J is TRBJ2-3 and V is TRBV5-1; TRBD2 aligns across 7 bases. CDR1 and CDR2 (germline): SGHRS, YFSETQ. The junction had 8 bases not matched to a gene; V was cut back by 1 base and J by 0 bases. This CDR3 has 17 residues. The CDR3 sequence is CASSLTPSGSSTDTQYF. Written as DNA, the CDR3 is TGCGCCAGCAGCTTGACCCCTAGCGGCTCTAGCACAGATACGCAGTATTTT.

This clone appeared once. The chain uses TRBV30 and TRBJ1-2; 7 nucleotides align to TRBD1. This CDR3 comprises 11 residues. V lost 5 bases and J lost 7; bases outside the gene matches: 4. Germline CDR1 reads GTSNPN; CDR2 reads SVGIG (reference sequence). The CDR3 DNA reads TGTGCCTGGGAGGGGGCGGCTGGCTACACCTTC. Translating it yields CAWEGAAGYTF.

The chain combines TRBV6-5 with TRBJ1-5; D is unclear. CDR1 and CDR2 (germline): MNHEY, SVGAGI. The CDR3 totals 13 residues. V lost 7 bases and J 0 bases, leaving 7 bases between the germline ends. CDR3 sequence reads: CASKRDSNQPQHF. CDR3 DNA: TGTGCCAGCAAGAGAGATAGCAATCAGCCCCAGCATTTT.

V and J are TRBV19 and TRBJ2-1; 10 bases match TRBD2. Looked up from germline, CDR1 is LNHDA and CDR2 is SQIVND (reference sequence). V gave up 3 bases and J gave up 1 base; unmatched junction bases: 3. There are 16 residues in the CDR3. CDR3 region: CASSIQAGGSYNEQFF. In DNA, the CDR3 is TGTGCCAGTAGTATTCAAGCGGGAGGGTCCTACAATGAGCAGTTCTTC.

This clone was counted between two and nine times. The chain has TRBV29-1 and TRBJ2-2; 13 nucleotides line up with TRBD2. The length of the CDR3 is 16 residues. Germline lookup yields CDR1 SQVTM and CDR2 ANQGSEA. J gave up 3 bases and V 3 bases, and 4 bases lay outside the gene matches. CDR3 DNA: TGCAGCGTTGATTCGGGACTAGCGGGATACACCGGGGAGCTGTTTTTT. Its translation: CSVDSGLAGYTGELFF.